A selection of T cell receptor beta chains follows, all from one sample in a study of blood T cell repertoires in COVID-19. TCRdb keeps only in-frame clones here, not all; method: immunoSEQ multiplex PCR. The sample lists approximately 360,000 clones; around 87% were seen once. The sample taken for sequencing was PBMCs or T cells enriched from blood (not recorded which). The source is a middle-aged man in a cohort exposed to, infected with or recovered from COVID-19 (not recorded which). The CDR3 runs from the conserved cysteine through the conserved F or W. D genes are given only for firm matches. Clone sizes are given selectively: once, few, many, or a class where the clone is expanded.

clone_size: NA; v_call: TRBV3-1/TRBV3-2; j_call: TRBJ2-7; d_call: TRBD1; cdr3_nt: TGTGCCAGCAGCCAATGGGACAGGGGGCACGAGCAGTACTTC; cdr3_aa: CASSQWDRGHEQYF
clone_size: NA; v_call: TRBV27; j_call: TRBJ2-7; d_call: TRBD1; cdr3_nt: TGTGCCAGCAGTCCCGGACAGGGTTCGAGCTCCTACGAGCAGTACTTC; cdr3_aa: CASSPGQGSSSYEQYF
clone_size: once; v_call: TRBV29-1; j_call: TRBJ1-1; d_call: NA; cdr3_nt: TGCAGCGGCTCGGACAGTGCGGACACTGAAGCTTTCTTT; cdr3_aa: CSGSDSADTEAFF
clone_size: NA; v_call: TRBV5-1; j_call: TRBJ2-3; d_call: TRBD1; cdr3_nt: TGCGCCAGCAGCTCCGGACAGGGAGAAGATACGCAGTATTTT; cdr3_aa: CASSSGQGEDTQYF
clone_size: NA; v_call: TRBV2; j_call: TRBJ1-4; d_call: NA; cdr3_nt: TGTGCCAGCAGTGACGAGGTTCAGGGAAAACTGTTTTTT; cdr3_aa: CASSDEVQGKLFF
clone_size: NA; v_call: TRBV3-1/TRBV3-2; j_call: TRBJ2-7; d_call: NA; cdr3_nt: TGTGCCAGCAGCCAAGGTGACAGCTACGAGCAGTACTTC; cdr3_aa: CASSQGDSYEQYF
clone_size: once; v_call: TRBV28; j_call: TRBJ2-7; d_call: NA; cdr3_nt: TGTGCCAGCAGTTTGTCCTCAGGGAAGGGCAACGAGCAGTACTTC; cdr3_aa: CASSLSSGKGNEQYF
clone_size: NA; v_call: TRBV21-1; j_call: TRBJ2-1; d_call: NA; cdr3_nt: TGTGCCAGCAGCAAACCCCTAGCGGGAGTCAGCGAGGACAATGAGCAGTTCTTC; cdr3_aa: CASSKPLAGVSEDNEQFF
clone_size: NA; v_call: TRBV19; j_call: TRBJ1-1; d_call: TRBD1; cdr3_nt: TGTGCCAGTAGTATTCTGGGACAGTGGAACACTGAAGCTTTCTTT; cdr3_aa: CASSILGQWNTEAFF
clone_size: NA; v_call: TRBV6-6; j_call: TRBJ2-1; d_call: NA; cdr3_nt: TGTGCCAGCAGTCGATCCCCCGCTGGCGGGTACAATGAGCAGTTCTTC; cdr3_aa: CASSRSPAGGYNEQFF
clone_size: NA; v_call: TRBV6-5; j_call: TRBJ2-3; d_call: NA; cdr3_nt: TGTGCCAGCGGGGCCCGCACAGATACGCAGTATTTT; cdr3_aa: CASGARTDTQYF
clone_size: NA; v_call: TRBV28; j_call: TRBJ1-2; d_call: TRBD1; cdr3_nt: TGTGCCAGCAGCCCCGGGGACAGGGCTTACTATGGCTACACCTTC; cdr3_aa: CASSPGDRAYYGYTF
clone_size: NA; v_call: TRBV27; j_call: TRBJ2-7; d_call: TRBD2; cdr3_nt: TGTGCCAGCAGTTTAATTCCGACTAGCGGGAATAGTTACGAGCAGTACTTC; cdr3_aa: CASSLIPTSGNSYEQYF
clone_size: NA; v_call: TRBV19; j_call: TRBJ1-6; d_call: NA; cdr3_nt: TGTGCCAGTAGTTGGGGCAGGCCCACGAGCTCCTATAATTCACCCCTCCACTTT; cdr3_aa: CASSWGRPTSSYNSPLHF
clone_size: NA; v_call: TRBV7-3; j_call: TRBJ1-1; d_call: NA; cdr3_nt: TGTGCCAGCAGCTTAATGCCAGGGAACACTGAAGCTTTCTTT; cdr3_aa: CASSLMPGNTEAFF
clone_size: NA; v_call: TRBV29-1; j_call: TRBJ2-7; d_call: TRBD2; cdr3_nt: TGCAGCGTTGAGTCTTCGCGGGCTAGCGGCTACGAGCAGTACTTC; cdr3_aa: CSVESSRASGYEQYF
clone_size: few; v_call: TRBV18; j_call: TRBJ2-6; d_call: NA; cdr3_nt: TGTGCCAGCTCACAGGGGTCCGGGGCCAACGTCCTGACTTTC; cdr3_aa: CASSQGSGANVLTF
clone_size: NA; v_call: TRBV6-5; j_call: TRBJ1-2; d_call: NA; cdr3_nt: TGTGCCAGCAGTTACTCGTCGAAGGGAGACTATGGCTACACCTTC; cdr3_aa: CASSYSSKGDYGYTF
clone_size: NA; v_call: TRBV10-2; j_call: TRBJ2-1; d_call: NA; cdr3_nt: TGCGCCAGCAGGGGGGGGGCTTACAATGAGCAGTTCTTC; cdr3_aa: CASRGGAYNEQFF
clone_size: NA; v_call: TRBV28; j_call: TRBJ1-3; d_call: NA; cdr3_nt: TGTGCCAGCAGTTTAGGGCGGGCCTCTGGAAACACCATATATTTT; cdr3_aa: CASSLGRASGNTIYF
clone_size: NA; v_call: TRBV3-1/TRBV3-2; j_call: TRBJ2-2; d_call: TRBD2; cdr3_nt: TGTGCCAGCAGCCAAGATTCCCCGGGTAGCGGGAGGACAAACACCGGGGAGCTGTTTTTT; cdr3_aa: CASSQDSPGSGRTNTGELFF
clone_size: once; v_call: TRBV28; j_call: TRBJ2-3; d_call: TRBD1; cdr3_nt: TGTGCCAGCAGTTCGACAGGGGAAGATACGCAGTATTTT; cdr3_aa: CASSSTGEDTQYF
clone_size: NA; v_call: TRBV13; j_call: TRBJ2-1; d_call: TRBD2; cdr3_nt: TGTGCCAGCAGCCGGGGGACTAGCGGGAGCTCCTACAATGAGCAGTTCTTC; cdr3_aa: CASSRGTSGSSYNEQFF
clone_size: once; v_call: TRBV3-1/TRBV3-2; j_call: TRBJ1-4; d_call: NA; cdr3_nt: TGTGCCAGCAGCCGTCGGGGGGGTAATGAAAAACTGTTTTTT; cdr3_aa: CASSRRGGNEKLFF
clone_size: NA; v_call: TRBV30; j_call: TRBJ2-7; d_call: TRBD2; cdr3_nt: TGTGCCTGGCACCCCCCGGGAGGGCCACTTCTCTTGAGCGAGCAGTACTTC; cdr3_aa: CAWHPPGGPLLLSEQYF
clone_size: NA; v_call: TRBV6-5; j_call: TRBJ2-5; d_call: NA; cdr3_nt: TGTGCCAGCAGGACAGATAAAGAGACCCAGTACTTC; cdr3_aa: CASRTDKETQYF
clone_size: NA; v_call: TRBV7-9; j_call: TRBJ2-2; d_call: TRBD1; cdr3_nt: TGTGCCAGCAGCGATGGGACAGGGGGAATCACCGGGGAGCTGTTTTTT; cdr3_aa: CASSDGTGGITGELFF